This T cell receptor (beta chain) appears in the sequencing data of a study of liver allograft versus peripheral blood T cells. Study in general: In transplanted livers, T cell receptor repertoires were compared with those found in the recipients' peripheral blood.

A single record per CDR3 protein comes from TCRdb applying MiXCR to the reads. The profile shows 8,000 to 10,000 distinct CDR3 sequences, over 20% of them singletons. CDR1 MNHEY and CDR2 SVGEGT come from the germline V gene. Trimming took 6 bases from V and 5 from J; bases not matched to a gene: 17. This CDR3 contains 18 residues. This clonotype was observed a few times. This sequence joins TRBV6-2 or TRBV6-3 and TRBJ2-2; 8 bases agree with TRBD2. This receptor was identified in a human patient who had a liver transplant. The T cells may come from the graft donor. This chain's CDR3 is CASSLREIAGRFTGELFF. CDR3 coding DNA: TGTGCCAGCAGCCTAAGAGAGATAGCGGGGAGATTTACCGGGGAGCTGTTTTTT.